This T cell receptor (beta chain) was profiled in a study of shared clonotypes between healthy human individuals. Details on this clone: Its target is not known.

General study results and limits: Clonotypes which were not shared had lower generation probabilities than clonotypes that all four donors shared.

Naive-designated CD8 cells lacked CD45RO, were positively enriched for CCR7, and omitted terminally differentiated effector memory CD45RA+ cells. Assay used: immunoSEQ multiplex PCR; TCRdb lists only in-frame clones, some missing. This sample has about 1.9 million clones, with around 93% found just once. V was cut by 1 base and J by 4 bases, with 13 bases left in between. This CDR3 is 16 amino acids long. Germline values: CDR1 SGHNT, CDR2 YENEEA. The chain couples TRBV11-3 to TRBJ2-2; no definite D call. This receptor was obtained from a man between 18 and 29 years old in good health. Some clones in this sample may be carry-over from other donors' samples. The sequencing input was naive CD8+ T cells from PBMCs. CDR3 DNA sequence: TGTGCCAGCAGCTTAGGTGCTCGTCAGGCCACCGGGGAGCTGTTTTTT. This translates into CASSLGARQATGELFF.